The sample holds a few counts of the clone carrying this T cell receptor (beta chain). The antigen is undetermined. The sample originates from a study of T cells in localized non-small cell lung cancer. The germline CDR1 and CDR2 sequences are SGHDT and YYEEEE. Trimming took off 7 bases at V and 3 bases at J, with 20 bases between the two ends. The CDR3 has 16 amino acids. TCRdb keeps only in-frame clones here, not all; method: immunoSEQ multiplex PCR. Altogether about 33,000 clones are present, 78% being singletons, with the ten largest covering around a third. Study-level points and caveats: Longer overall survival associated with higher blood T cell density; shorter survival with higher adjacent-lung clonality. Uninvolved adjacent lung showed peak T cell clonality, exceeding tumor. Appearing in adjacent lung were a median roughly 60 of the top 100 tumor clones.

The chain employs TRBV5-6 and TRBJ1-3; no firm D call. Material: peripheral blood, obtained before any cancer treatment. The TCR comes from a male donor aged 60 or older with stage II squamous cell lung carcinoma. The CDR3 DNA follows: TGTGCCAGCGGCAGACTCTCCCCCAGGTATGGAAACACCATATATTTT. This sequence encodes CASGRLSPRYGNTIYF.